The 28 T cell receptor beta chains reported below all come from one sample, sequenced in a study of shared clonotypes between healthy human individuals. Generated by immunoSEQ multiplex PCR, the TCRdb table keeps only in-frame clones and is missing some. The repertoire consists of approximately 2,300,000 clones, with around 92% occurring once and the leading ten covering roughly 0.34%. The source material was naive CD4+ T cells from PBMCs. The sample's subset: CD45RA+ positively selected. The receptors stem from a man younger than 30 in good health. Some clones in this sample may be carry-over from other donors' samples.

The chain joins TRBV9 to TRBJ2-1; TRBD2 matches at 8 bases. The germline V gene has CDR1 SGDLS and CDR2 YYNGEE. The CDR3 is made up of 16 amino acids. V was clipped by 0 bases and J by 5 bases; unmatched bases: 7. CDR3 sequence: CASSVGVGLADNEQFF. The CDR3 DNA sequence: TGTGCCAGCAGCGTAGGGGTTGGACTAGCAGACAATGAGCAGTTCTTC.

With respect to this clone: Other DNA variants within this sample encode the same CDR3. This rearrangement joins TRBV5-1 to TRBJ2-3; tentative D call: TRBD1 (5 bases). Germline loops: CDR1 SGHRS, CDR2 YFSETQ. V was trimmed by 0 bases and J by 0 bases, leaving 5 bases between them. The length of the CDR3 is 14 residues. Here the CDR3 reads CASSLGTSTDTQYF. CDR3 nucleotide sequence: TGCGCCAGCAGCTTGGGGACAAGCACAGATACGCAGTATTTT.

J is TRBJ1-2 and V is TRBV5-1; D might be TRBD1 (5 bases). Germline loops: CDR1 SGHRS, CDR2 YFSETQ. The CDR3 runs 14 residues. With 4 bases removed from V and 6 bases from J, the gap between germline ends came to 16 bases. The CDR3 here is CASSGGARVDGYTF. CDR3 DNA: TGCGCCAGCAGCGGCGGGGCGAGGGTGGATGGCTACACCTTC.

The chain is built from TRBV6-1 and TRBJ2-7, with 9 bases matching TRBD1. This CDR3 is built from 14 residues. CDR1 and CDR2 from the germline V gene are MNHNS and SASEGT. J lost 5 bases, V lost 4 bases, and 6 bases had no gene match. The CDR3 DNA sequence: TGTGCCAGCAGTGTCAGACAGGGGGACCACGAGCAGTACTTC. Protein product: CASSVRQGDHEQYF.

The CDR3: CASSRPGGVTEAFF. CDR3 in DNA: TGTGCCAGTAGTCGACCTGGGGGGGTCACTGAAGCTTTCTTT. The chain recombines TRBV19 with TRBJ1-1; maybe TRBD1 (5 bases). V was clipped by 5 bases and J by 4 bases, with 14 bases between them. The CDR3 sequence is 14 residues long. Germline V CDR1 and CDR2: LNHDA, SQIVND (reference sequence). Supplemented by reference TRBV19 and TRBJ1-1, the full variable domain reads DGGITQSPKYLFRKEGQNVTLSCEQNLNHDAMYWYRQDPGQGLRLIYYSQIVNDFQKGDIAEGYSVSREKKESFPLTVTSAQKNPTAFYLCASSRPGGVTEAFFGQGTRLTVV.

In its sample, this clone was seen a few times. The genes are TRBV27 and TRBJ1-1; D remains ambiguous. V was cut by 2 bases and J by 6 bases, with 13 bases left in between. The CDR3 is made up of 14 amino acids. CDR1 is MNHEY, CDR2 SMNVEV, per germline (reference sequence). The DNA for the CDR3 is TGTGCCAGCAGTTTAGCGGAGAGGCGGGCTGAAGCTTTCTTT. It yields the protein CASSLAERRAEAFF.

The chain has TRBV2 and TRBJ2-5; D uncertain. V gave up 2 bases and J gave up 9 bases, with 13 bases separating them. Germline CDR1 and CDR2: SNHLY and FYNNEI. This CDR3 has 13 amino acids. The CDR3 DNA sequence: TGTGCCAGCAGTGAAAATGGGTTCGCGGCCCAGTACTTC. Translation: CASSENGFAAQYF.

This clone was counted once. The same CDR3 is also encoded by other DNA sequences in this sample. The chain employs TRBV5-1 and TRBJ2-7; D gene unclear. Looked up from germline, CDR1 is SGHRS and CDR2 is YFSETQ. Trimming stripped 5 bases from V and 2 bases from J, with 11 bases between. The CDR3 spans 13 residues. The CDR3 DNA reads as TGCGCCAGCAGTCTGACTGGAACCTACGAGCAGTACTTC. Translated, it gives CASSLTGTYEQYF.

The table lists this clone with a count of one. The chain joins TRBV13 to TRBJ2-1; maybe TRBD1 (6 bases). The germline V gene has CDR1 PRHDT and CDR2 FYEKMQ (reference sequence). The CDR3 has 14 amino acids. Trimming cost V 5 bases and J 3 bases, with 11 bases left between them. The CDR3 sequence: CASSPRDIYNEQFF. DNA for the CDR3: TGTGCCAGCAGCCCGAGGGACATCTACAATGAGCAGTTCTTC.

In its sample, this clone was seen a few times. The chain is built from TRBV2 and TRBJ1-5; the match to TRBD1 covers 7 bases. The germline V gene encodes CDR1 SNHLY and CDR2 FYNNEI. This CDR3 has 13 amino acids. Trimming at V came to 6 bases and at J to 4 bases, leaving 3 bases not matched to a gene. The CDR3 reads CASRGTENQPQHF. The CDR3 nucleotides read TGTGCCAGCAGGGGGACAGAGAATCAGCCCCAGCATTTT.

Regarding this clone: Other DNA sequences in the sample encode the same CDR3. This chain links TRBV28 with TRBJ2-3; D assignment may be TRBD1 or TRBD2 (6 bases each). Deletions cut 3 bases from V and 1 base from J, with 11 bases between. This CDR3 spans 15 amino acids. The germline V gene encodes CDR1 MDHEN and CDR2 SYDVKM. The CDR3, as DNA: TGTGCCAGCAGTTTGGGGGGCGGGGGCACAGATACGCAGTATTTT. As protein: CASSLGGGGTDTQYF.

V gene TRBV4-2 combines with J gene TRBJ1-4; TRBD1 might be the D (5 bases). This CDR3 is built from 17 residues. Germline V gene sequence: CDR1 LGHNA, CDR2 YNFKEQ. Trimming pared 1 base from V and 0 bases from J, leaving 12 bases between. The CDR3 DNA follows: TGTGCCAGCAGCCAAGGACAGCCCGTTGCAACTAATGAAAAACTGTTTTTT. It is translated as CASSQGQPVATNEKLFF.

The V gene is TRBV18, the J gene TRBJ2-3; no definite D call. Deletions cut 6 bases from V and 2 bases from J, with 21 bases between. Germline V CDR1 and CDR2: KGHSH, LQKENI. The CDR3 consists of 17 residues. The CDR3 reads CASSPRLALSNTDTQYF. The CDR3 DNA is TGTGCCAGCTCCCCGAGACTGGCCCTTAGCAACACAGATACGCAGTATTTT.

This clone was recorded a few times. The chain is built from TRBV18 and TRBJ2-7, with no clear D. Germline V gene lookup returns CDR1 KGHSH and CDR2 LQKENI. This CDR3 contains 13 residues. Trimming cost V 5 bases and J 2 bases, with 10 bases left between them. The CDR3 spells CASSERLTYEQYF. As DNA, the CDR3 is TGTGCCAGCTCAGAACGCCTGACCTACGAGCAGTACTTC.

This chain joins TRBV2 and TRBJ2-7; 8 nucleotides match TRBD1. Germline V gene lookup returns CDR1 SNHLY and CDR2 FYNNEI. CDR3 length: 14 amino acids. With V trimmed by 4 bases and J by 6 bases, 8 bases remained unmatched. The CDR3 bases are TGTGCCAGCAGTGTCATCGACAGGGGCGGCGAGCAGTACTTC. Residues: CASSVIDRGGEQYF.

This clone was seen just once. Different DNA sequences within this sample yield the same CDR3. The CDR3 DNA reads TGTGCCAGTAGTATCGGGACGGCATATGGCTACACCTTC. This gives the protein CASSIGTAYGYTF. J is TRBJ1-2 and V is TRBV19; TRBD1 might be the D (5 bases). The CDR3 contains 13 residues. The V gene lost 3 bases and the J gene lost 5 bases, with 10 bases spanning the gap. Germline V gene sequence: CDR1 LNHDA, CDR2 SQIVND (reference sequence). Full variable domain (remainder filled in from reference TRBV19 and TRBJ1-2): DGGITQSPKYLFRKEGQNVTLSCEQNLNHDAMYWYRQDPGQGLRLIYYSQIVNDFQKGDIAEGYSVSREKKESFPLTVTSAQKNPTAFYLCASSIGTAYGYTFGSGTRLTVV.

The rearrangement links TRBV13 to TRBJ2-7; 12 bases are a match to TRBD1. V was pared by 5 bases and J by 7 bases, with 6 bases of the junction left unmatched. This CDR3 comprises 14 residues. The germline gives CDR1 PRHDT, CDR2 FYEKMQ (reference sequence). CDR3 amino acids: CASSARDRGPEQYF. The CDR3 nucleotides read TGTGCCAGCAGCGCCCGGGACAGGGGGCCGGAGCAGTACTTC.

The genes are TRBV6-5 and TRBJ2-3; D gene uncertain. CDR1 is MNHEY and CDR2 is SVGAGI in the germline V gene. Trimming cost V 4 bases and J 0 bases, with 5 bases left between them. This CDR3 is 13 amino acids long. The CDR3 reads CASSLNSTDTQYF. CDR3 DNA: TGTGCCAGCAGTTTAAATAGCACAGATACGCAGTATTTT.

V and J are TRBV19 and TRBJ2-2, with D possibly being TRBD2 (5 bases). This CDR3 comprises 16 residues. Trimming stripped 3 bases from V and 5 bases from J, with 16 bases between. Germline V lookup: CDR1 LNHDA, CDR2 SQIVND (reference sequence). In DNA, the CDR3 is TGTGCCAGTAGTATTTCGACCTCCGGAGGAACCGGGGAGCTGTTTTTT. It translates to CASSISTSGGTGELFF.

This clone was recorded a few times. V usage is TRBV19 and J usage is TRBJ1-1; no clear D. V dropped 4 bases and J dropped 1 base, with 10 bases sitting between them. Germline V CDR1 and CDR2: LNHDA, SQIVND (reference sequence). The CDR3 sequence is 14 residues long. CDR3 residues: CASSRGAANTEAFF. The CDR3 DNA sequence: TGTGCCAGTAGTAGGGGTGCGGCGAACACTGAAGCTTTCTTT.

The chain carries TRBV5-1 and TRBJ2-7; 8 bases map to TRBD1. The CDR3 spans 17 residues. CDR1 is SGHRS, CDR2 YFSETQ, per germline. With 4 bases clipped from V and 2 bases from J, the junction kept 14 bases outside the gene matches. In DNA form, the CDR3 reads TGCGCCAGCAGCCCGAGAACGGGACAGGCACCCACCTACGAGCAGTACTTC. Its protein product is CASSPRTGQAPTYEQYF.

The CDR3 here is CASSNEPGANVLTF. Written as DNA, the CDR3 is TGTGCCAGCAGCAACGAACCCGGGGCCAACGTCCTGACTTTC. V and J are TRBV21-1 and TRBJ2-6. TRBV21-1 counts as a pseudogene. CDR3 length: 14 residues.

V is TRBV11-2 and J is TRBJ2-1; unclear D gene. Trimming stripped 2 bases from V and 3 bases from J, with 11 bases between. The V gene's germline CDR1 is SGHAT and CDR2 FQNNGV. CDR3 length: 15 residues. CDR3 region: CASSLSPFGYNEQFF. The CDR3 coding sequence is TGTGCCAGCAGCTTATCTCCTTTTGGCTACAATGAGCAGTTCTTC.

The chain is built from TRBV4-3 and TRBJ1-2; D remains ambiguous. This CDR3 comprises 13 residues. Trimming shortened V by 1 base and J by 7 bases, and 10 bases separated the two germline ends. Germline values: CDR1 LGHNA, CDR2 YSLEER. CDR3 coding DNA: TGCGCCAGCAGCCAAGTTACCGGGTCTGGCTACACCTTC. Its translation: CASSQVTGSGYTF.

The chain links TRBV18 to TRBJ2-1; 16 nucleotides agree with TRBD2. V lost 2 bases to trimming and J lost 4 bases; unmatched junction nucleotides: 14. In germline, CDR1 is KGHSH, CDR2 LQKENI. The CDR3 is 21 amino acids. The CDR3 coding sequence is TGTGCCAGCTCACCAATGTTTAAGGGACTAGCGGGAGGGGTACTTTACAATGAGCAGTTCTTC. Translated: CASSPMFKGLAGGVLYNEQFF.

As for this clone: At the DNA level, this CDR3 is encoded by other sequences in the same sample as well. The chain joins TRBV6-5 to TRBJ2-7, with D perhaps TRBD1 (5 bases). The CDR3 covers 14 residues. Germline CDR1 is MNHEY and CDR2 is SVGAGI. V lost 0 bases and J lost 3, with 9 bases in between. CDR3 residues: CASSYSGQGYEQYF. The CDR3 DNA sequence: TGTGCCAGCAGTTACTCGGGGCAGGGCTACGAGCAGTACTTC.

The chain couples TRBV6-5 to TRBJ2-7, with D maybe TRBD1 (6 bases). Trimming removed 7 bases from V and 3 bases from J, with 19 bases in between. Germline-derived CDR1 and CDR2 are MNHEY and SVGAGI. CDR3 length: 15 residues. The CDR3 protein is CASTDRKDRIYEQYF. In nucleotides, the CDR3 is TGTGCCAGCACGGACCGGAAAGACAGGATCTACGAGCAGTACTTC.

CDR3 nucleotides: TGTGCCAGCTCACAAAGAACCGGGACGGTGGGAGAAAAACTGTTTTTT. This translates into CASSQRTGTVGEKLFF. V and J are TRBV18 and TRBJ1-4; D might be TRBD1 (5 bases). Germline assignment: CDR1 KGHSH and CDR2 LQKENI. This CDR3 has 16 amino acids. V lost 4 bases to trimming and J lost 8 bases, with 20 bases between them.